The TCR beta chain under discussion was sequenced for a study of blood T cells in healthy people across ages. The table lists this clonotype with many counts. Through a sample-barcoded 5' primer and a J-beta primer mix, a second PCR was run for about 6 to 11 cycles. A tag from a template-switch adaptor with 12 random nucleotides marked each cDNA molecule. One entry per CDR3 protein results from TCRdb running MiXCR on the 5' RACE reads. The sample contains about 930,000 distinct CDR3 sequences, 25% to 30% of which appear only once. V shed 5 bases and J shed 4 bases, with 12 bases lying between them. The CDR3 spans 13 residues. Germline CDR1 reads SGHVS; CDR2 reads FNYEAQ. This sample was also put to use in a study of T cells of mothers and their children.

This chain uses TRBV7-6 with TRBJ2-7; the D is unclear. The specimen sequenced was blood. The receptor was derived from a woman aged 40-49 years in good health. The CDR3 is CASSGVRSYEQYF. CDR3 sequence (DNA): TGTGCCAGCAGCGGGGTCCGCTCTTACGAGCAGTACTTC.